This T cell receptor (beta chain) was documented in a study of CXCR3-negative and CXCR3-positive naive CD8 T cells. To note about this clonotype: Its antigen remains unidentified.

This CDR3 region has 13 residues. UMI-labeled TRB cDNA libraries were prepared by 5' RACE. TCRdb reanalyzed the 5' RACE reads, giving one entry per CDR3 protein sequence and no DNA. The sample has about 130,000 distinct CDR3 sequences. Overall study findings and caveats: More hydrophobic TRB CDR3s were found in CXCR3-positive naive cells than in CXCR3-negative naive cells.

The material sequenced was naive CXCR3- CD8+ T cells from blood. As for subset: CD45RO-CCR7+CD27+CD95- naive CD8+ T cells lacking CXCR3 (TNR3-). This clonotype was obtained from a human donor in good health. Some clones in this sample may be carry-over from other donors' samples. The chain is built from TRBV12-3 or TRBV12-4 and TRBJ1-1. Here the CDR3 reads CASSPDSYTEAFF.